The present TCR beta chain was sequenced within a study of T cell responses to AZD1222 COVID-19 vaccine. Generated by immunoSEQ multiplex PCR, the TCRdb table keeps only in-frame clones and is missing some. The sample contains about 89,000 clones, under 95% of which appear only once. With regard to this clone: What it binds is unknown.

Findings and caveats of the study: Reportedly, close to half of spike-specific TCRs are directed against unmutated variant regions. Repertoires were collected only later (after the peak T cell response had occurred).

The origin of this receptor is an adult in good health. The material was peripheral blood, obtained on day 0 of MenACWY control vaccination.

In DNA form, the CDR3 reads TGCGCCAGCAGCCAAGAGGCCCGGGACAGAGCCACAGATACGCAGTATTTT. It specifies CASSQEARDRATDTQYF. This chain uses TRBV4-1 with TRBJ2-3; 7 nucleotides align to TRBD1. This CDR3 comprises 17 residues. After removal of 0 bases from V and 2 bases from J, the junction contained 8 bases not matched to a gene. Germline CDR1 is MGHRA and CDR2 is YSYEKL.